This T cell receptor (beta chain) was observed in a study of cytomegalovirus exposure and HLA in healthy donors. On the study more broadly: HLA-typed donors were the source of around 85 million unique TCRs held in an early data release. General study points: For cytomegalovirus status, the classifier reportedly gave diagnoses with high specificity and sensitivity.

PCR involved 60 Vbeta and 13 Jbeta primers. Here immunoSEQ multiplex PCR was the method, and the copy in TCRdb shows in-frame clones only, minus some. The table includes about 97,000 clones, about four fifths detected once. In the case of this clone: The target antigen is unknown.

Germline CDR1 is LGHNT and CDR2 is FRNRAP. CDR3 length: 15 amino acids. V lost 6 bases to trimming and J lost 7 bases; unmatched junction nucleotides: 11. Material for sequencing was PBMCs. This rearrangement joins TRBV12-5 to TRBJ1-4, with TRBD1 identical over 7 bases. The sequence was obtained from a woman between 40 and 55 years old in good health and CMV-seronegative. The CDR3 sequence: CASGNFRGAGEKLFF. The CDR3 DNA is TGTGCTAGTGGAAACTTCAGGGGGGCAGGTGAAAAACTGTTTTTT.